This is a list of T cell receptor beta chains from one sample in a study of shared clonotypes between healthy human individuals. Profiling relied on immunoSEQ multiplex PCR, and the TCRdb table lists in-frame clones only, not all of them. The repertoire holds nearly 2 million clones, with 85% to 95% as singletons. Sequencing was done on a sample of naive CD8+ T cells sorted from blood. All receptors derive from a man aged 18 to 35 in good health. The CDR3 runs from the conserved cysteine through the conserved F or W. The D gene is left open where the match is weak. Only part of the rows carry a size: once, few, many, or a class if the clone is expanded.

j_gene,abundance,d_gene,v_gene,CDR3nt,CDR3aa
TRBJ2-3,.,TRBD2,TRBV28,TGTGCCAGCAGTTTTACCAGCGGGGGGGGAATAAGCACAGATACGCAGTATTTT,CASSFTSGGGISTDTQYF
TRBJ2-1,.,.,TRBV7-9,TGTGCCAGCAGCTTAGTTGGGGGGCCCAATGAGCAGTTCTTC,CASSLVGGPNEQFF
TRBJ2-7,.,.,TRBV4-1,TGCGCCAGCAGCCCCAGAGACAGCTCCTACGAGCAGTACTTC,CASSPRDSSYEQYF
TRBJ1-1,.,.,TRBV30,TGTGCCTGGAGTGTGGGTGGGCTTTCTGAAGCTTTCTTT,CAWSVGGLSEAFF
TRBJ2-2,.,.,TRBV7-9,TGTGCCAGCAGCTTACGGGAGAACACCGGGGAGCTGTTTTTT,CASSLRENTGELFF
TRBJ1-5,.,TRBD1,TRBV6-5,TGTGCCAGCAGTTCAGGGGGAAATCAGCCCCAGCATTTT,CASSSGGNQPQHF
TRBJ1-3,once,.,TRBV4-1,TGCGCCAGCAGCCCTTCACATACTGACTTCTCTGGAAACACCATATATTTT,CASSPSHTDFSGNTIYF
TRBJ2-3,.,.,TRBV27,TGTGCCAGCAGTCTTAGCCTCAGCACAGATACGCAGTATTTT,CASSLSLSTDTQYF
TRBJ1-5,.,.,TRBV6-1,TGTGCCGCCAGGAAACCAGGGACACATTTACCCCAGCATTTT,CAARKPGTHLPQHF
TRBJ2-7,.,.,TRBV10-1,TGCGCCAGCAGTGACAACGGACCCGAGCAGTACTTC,CASSDNGPEQYF
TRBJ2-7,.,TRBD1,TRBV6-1,TGTGCCAGCACTGAGGGGGACAGTCCTCTGTGGTACTACGAGCAGTACTTC,CASTEGDSPLWYYEQYF
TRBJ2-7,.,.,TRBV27,TGTGCCAGACAAATTACAGGGACGGGCTACGAGCAGTACTTC,CARQITGTGYEQYF
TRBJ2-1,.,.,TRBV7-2,TGTGCCAGCAGCCCTGGGGGAGCATTTTGGGATGAGCAGTTCTTC,CASSPGGAFWDEQFF
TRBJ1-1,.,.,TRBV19,TGTGCCAGTATCGGGGGTAACACTGAAGCTTTCTTT,CASIGGNTEAFF
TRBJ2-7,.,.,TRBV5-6,TGTGCCAGCAGCTTGGACCTTTTCTACGAGCAGTACTTC,CASSLDLFYEQYF
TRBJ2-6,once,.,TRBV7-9,TGTGCCAGCAGCCCCCCCCTCGGGGTTGATGGGGCCAACGTCCTGACTTTC,CASSPPLGVDGANVLTF
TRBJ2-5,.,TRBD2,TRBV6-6,TGTGCCAGCAGTAACGGACTAGCGGAGTACCAAGAGACCCAGTACTTC,CASSNGLAEYQETQYF
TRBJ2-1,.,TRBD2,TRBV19,TGTGCCAGTAGTATAGACCATGAGGTAGCGGGCAATGAGCAGTTCTTC,CASSIDHEVAGNEQFF
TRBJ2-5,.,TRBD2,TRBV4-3,TGCGCCAGCAGCCAAGTCCCGGGACTAGCGGGAGGGCCGAGAGAGACCCAGTACTTC,CASSQVPGLAGGPRETQYF
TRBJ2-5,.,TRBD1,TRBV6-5,TGTGCCAGCAGCAAAACAGGGGGCCGGCAAGAGACCCAGTACTTC,CASSKTGGRQETQYF
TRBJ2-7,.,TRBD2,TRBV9,TGTGCCAGCAGCGAAGGACTAGCGGGATCCGAGCAGTACTTC,CASSEGLAGSEQYF
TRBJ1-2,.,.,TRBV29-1,TGCAGCGCGGATGACAGTAACTATGGCTACACCTTC,CSADDSNYGYTF
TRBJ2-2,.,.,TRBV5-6,TGTGCCAGCAGCTGGGGGCCCGGGGAGCTGTTTTTT,CASSWGPGELFF
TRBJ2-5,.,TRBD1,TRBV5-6,TGTGCCAGCAGCGGACAGGGGTGGGAGACCCAGTACTTC,CASSGQGWETQYF
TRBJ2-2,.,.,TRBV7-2,TGTGCCAGCAGTTCACCAGGGGATCCCGGGGAGCTGTTTTTT,CASSSPGDPGELFF
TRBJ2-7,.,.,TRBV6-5,TGTGCCAGCAGTTACGGCCAATCTTCCGAGCAGTACTTC,CASSYGQSSEQYF
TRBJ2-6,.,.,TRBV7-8,TGTGCCAGCAGCCCCTTGGCGGGCTTTGGGTCTGGGGCCAACGTCCTGACTTTC,CASSPLAGFGSGANVLTF
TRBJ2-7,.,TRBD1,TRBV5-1,TGCGCCAGCAGCTTGGGGTTTGGAACCGGGACAGGGGTAAACGAGCAGTACTTC,CASSLGFGTGTGVNEQYF
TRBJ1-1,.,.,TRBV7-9,TGTGCCAGCAGCTTAATTTTCGACAGTGAAGCTTTCTTT,CASSLIFDSEAFF
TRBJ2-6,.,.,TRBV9,TGTGCCAGCAGCTCCAACAAATTCTCTGGGGCCAACGTCCTGACTTTC,CASSSNKFSGANVLTF
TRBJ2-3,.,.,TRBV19,TGTGCCAGTAGACCCCGAGAGGGAATGACAGATACGCAGTATTTT,CASRPREGMTDTQYF
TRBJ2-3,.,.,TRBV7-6,TGTGCCAGCAGCTTATCCGTTTGGCGACCCACAGATACGCAGTATTTT,CASSLSVWRPTDTQYF
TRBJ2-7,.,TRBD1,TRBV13,TGTGCCAGCAGCCGTCTAAGGCAGGGGGCGTTGCTCGAGCAGTACTTC,CASSRLRQGALLEQYF
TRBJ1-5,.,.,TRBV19,TGTGCCAGTGGCTGGGGGGGGAATCAGCCCCAGCATTTT,CASGWGGNQPQHF
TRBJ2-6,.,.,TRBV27,TGTGCCAGCAGTGACCACTCTGGGGCCAACGTCCTGACTTTC,CASSDHSGANVLTF
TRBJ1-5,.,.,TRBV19,TGTGCCAGTAACAAACAGGAGATTAGCAATCAGCCCCAGCATTTT,CASNKQEISNQPQHF
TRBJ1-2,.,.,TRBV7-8,TGTGCCAGCAGCTTCCCTGAAGCAGGGGCGGCCAATGGCTACACCTTC,CASSFPEAGAANGYTF
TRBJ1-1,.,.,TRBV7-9,TGTGCCAGCAGCTTAGGGGCAGGGTCCGGCTACGGAGCTTTCTTT,CASSLGAGSGYGAFF
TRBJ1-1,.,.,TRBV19,TGTGCCAGTATGCGGACAGCCAACACTGAAGCTTTCTTT,CASMRTANTEAFF
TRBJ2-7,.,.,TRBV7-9,TGTGCCAGCAGCTTAGCAGGGACGGACGAGCAGTACTTC,CASSLAGTDEQYF
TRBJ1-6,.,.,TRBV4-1,TGCGCCAGCAGCCAAGACGGGACTGCTAATTCACCCCTCCACTTT,CASSQDGTANSPLHF
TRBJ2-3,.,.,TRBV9,TGTGCCAGCAGCGCCGGGACTCCACCTGGCACAGATACGCAGTATTTT,CASSAGTPPGTDTQYF
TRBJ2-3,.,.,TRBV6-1,TGTGCCAGCAGCGAACCCCCGGATACGCAGTATTTT,CASSEPPDTQYF
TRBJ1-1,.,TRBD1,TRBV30,TGTTCGCTGGACCACCCCGGGACAGGGAGTCCGAACACTGAAGCTTTCTTT,CSLDHPGTGSPNTEAFF
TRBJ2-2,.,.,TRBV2,TGTGCCAGCAGTGAAGGGGGTGGACTGGGCACCGGGGAGCTGTTTTTT,CASSEGGGLGTGELFF
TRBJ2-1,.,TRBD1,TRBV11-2,TGTGCCAGCAGCTCCGAAAACAGGGGAAATGAGCAGTTCTTC,CASSSENRGNEQFF
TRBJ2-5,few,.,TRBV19,TGTGCCAGTAGTATAGATCAGGAAGAGACCCAGTACTTC,CASSIDQEETQYF
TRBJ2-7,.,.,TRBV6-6,TGTGCCAGCAGTTACGCAGGGGATTACGAGCAGTACTTC,CASSYAGDYEQYF
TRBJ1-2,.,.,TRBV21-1,TGTGCCAGCACCAACGACAGGGTTGACTATGGCTACACCTTC,CASTNDRVDYGYTF
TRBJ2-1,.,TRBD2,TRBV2,TGTGCCAGCAGTGAAGCCCCGGGACTAGCGGCGAGTGAGCAGTTCTTC,CASSEAPGLAASEQFF
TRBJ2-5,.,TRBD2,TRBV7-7,TGTGCTAGCAGCCCGAGAGCGGGAGTAGAGACCCAGTACTTC,CASSPRAGVETQYF
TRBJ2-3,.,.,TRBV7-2,TGTGCCAGCAGCATTGGGGTGCCCCTCACTAGCACAGATACGCAGTATTTT,CASSIGVPLTSTDTQYF
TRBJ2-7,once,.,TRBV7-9,TGTGCCAGCAGCTTCATAGGAGAGTGGGAGCAGTACTTC,CASSFIGEWEQYF
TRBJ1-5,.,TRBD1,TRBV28,TGTGCCAGCAGTTTACGGGGGGCAGGGGGACAGGGCAATCAGCCCCAGCATTTT,CASSLRGAGGQGNQPQHF